This TCR beta chain was retrieved from a study of blood T cells in healthy people across ages (dated by TCRdb to between 2014 and 2017). For the wider study: In model experiments, template switching captured roughly one uniquely barcoded TCR beta cDNA molecule for every two T cells. The study analyzed two additional independent replicas of 1 million unique cDNA reads from the same blood draw for two donors, one aged 18 to 30 and one aged 80 or older. The donors were divided into four age groups: young (average around 15 years), middle-aged (about 41), aged (approximately 59) and long-lived (around 87). Using deep sequencing normalized with unique cDNA molecular identifiers, the study measured how TCR beta repertoire diversity changes with age. To avoid experimental bias, donors of different ages were randomly spread across the sequencing lanes. The paper as a whole reports these results and caveats: Compared with the aged group, the long-lived group had more naive CD4+ T cells, fewer expanded clones and increased TCR diversity, suggesting age selection. A strong correlation was found between observed TCR beta diversity and the percentage of naive T cells measured by flow cytometry. Since profiling was done on bulk unsorted PBMCs, naive and antigen-experienced compartments could not be conclusively compared. Observed TCR beta diversity per million T cells fell roughly linearly with age, and a significant reduction was already apparent by age roughly 41. Estimates of total diversity based on one million sequenced T cells were considered lower bounds and underestimates. The CMV infection status of donors was not known, potentially confounding age-related changes in expanded clonotypes.

For this clonotype: Its antigen is not yet known. Base qualities are not provided; no much larger clone lies one nucleotide away.

The donors were a few dozen Caucasian individuals from Russia, aged roughly 6 to 100 years, who were systemically healthy. Each donor gave ten milliliters of peripheral blood, drawn into EDTA-treated Vacutainer tubes. Ficoll-Paque density-gradient centrifugation was used to isolate PBMCs, with at least 7 million per sample. Trizol reagent was used to extract total RNA from the PBMCs, yielding at least 5.5 micrograms per sample. For every donor, an aliquot of PBMCs went through flow cytometry to measure the percentages of naive CD45RAhigh/CD27high T cells. The protocol used for the library was 5' RACE. The sequencer listed for this sample is Illumina HiSeq 2500. A second PCR of 7 to 11 cycles was performed with a sample-barcoded 5' primer and a J-beta primer mix. A template-switch 5' adaptor carrying 12 random nucleotides introduced a unique molecular identifier onto each TCR beta cDNA molecule. Each sample yielded at least 3 million CDR3-containing paired-end reads. First-strand cDNA synthesis was performed from all RNA using the Mint cDNA synthesis kit, with priming by a TRBC-specific oligonucleotide. Following uracil-DNA glycosylase treatment, a first 18-cycle PCR with universal primers M1SS and BC2_uni_R was performed on all cDNA. Processing in the source paper ran as follows. For normalization, 1 million high-quality reads, each with a distinct molecular identifier, were randomly selected from each sample. Reads with shared molecular identifiers were discarded instead of being binned into consensus sequences. CDR3 identification, clonotype clustering and error correction used MiTCR with a Q25 quality threshold and the strictest error-elimination algorithm. A nonparametric unseen species model with Euler transformation was used to estimate a lower bound on total TCR beta diversity. The public reads were run again by TCRdb, first through fastp at Q25 and then through MiXCR, and only productive beta chains were kept. Entries that share a CDR3 protein sequence are merged under the most common genes and DNA. These V and J calls are TCRdb output, not the study's own analysis. The sample profile shows about 830,000 distinct CDR3 sequences; 55% to 65% of them were found once. The top ten clones comprise about a quarter of the sample.

Sequencing was performed on blood. The sequence derives from a man aged 25-40 years in good health.

The DNA reads TGCAGTGCTAGTACGGGGCGGGGCGACGAGCAGTACTTC. Its coded protein is CSASTGRGDEQYF. The chain is made from TRBV20-1 and TRBJ2-5, and possibly TRBD2, on 6 matching bases. TRBJ2-7 matches the DNA end more closely, so the J call is doubtful. The CDR3 contains 13 residues, cysteine and phenylalanine counted. The sequence is cut down to CDR3 DNA, 39 bases in frame from base 1. CDR1 and CDR2, per the germline V gene (reference sequence), are DFQATT and SNEGSKA.